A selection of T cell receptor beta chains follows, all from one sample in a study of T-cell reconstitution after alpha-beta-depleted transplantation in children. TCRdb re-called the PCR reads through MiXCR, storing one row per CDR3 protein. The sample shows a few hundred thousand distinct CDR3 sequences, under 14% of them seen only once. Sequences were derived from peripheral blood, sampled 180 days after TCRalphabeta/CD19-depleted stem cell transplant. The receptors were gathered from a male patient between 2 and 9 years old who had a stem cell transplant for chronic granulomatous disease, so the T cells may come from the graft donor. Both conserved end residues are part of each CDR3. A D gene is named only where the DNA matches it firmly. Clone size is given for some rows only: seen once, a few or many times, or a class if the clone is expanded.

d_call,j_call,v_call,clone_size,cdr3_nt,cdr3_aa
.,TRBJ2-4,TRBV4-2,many,TGTGCCAGCAGCCAGGAACTAGGCGCCAAAAACATTCAGTACTTC,CASSQELGAKNIQYF
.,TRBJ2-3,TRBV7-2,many,TGTGCCAGCAGCACCCCAGAGGAGGCAGATACGCAGTATTTT,CASSTPEEADTQYF
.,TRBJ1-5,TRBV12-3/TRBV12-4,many,TGTGCCAGCAGTCCTTCCGGGACTCTCAATCAGCCCCAGCATTTT,CASSPSGTLNQPQHF
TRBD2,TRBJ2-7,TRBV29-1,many,TGCAGCGTGTGGACTAGCGGGTACGAGCAGTACTTC,CSVWTSGYEQYF
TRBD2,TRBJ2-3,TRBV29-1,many,TGCAGCGTTGACTCGCTAGCGGGAGAGTTGAGAAGTACAGATACGCAGTATTTT,CSVDSLAGELRSTDTQYF
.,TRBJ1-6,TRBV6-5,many,TGTGCCAGCAGTTACTCAGCTGCGTCACCCCTCCACTTT,CASSYSAASPLHF
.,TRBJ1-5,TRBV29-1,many,TGCAGCGTCTCCGGGGCAACGAGCAATCAGCCCCAGCATTTT,CSVSGATSNQPQHF
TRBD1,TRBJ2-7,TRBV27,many,TGTGCCAGCAGGCGGGACAGGGTCTCCTACGAGCAGTACTTC,CASRRDRVSYEQYF
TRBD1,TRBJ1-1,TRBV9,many,TGTGCCAGCAGCGCACAGGGGGCCACGAACACTGAAGCTTTCTTT,CASSAQGATNTEAFF
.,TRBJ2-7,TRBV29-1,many,TGCAGCGTTGAACAGGGCCACGAGCAGTACTTC,CSVEQGHEQYF
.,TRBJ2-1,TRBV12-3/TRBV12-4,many,TGTGCCAGCGCCGGGACCTACACAGATTACAATGAGCAGTTCTTC,CASAGTYTDYNEQFF
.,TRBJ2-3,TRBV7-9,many,TGTGCCAGCAGCTTAGCGACAGATACGCAGTATTTT,CASSLATDTQYF
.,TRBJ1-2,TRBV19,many,TGTGCCAGTAGTCTTAGCCCCATCTATGGCTACACCTTC,CASSLSPIYGYTF
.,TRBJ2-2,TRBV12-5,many,TGTGCTAGTGGTTTGGTCACCGGGGAGCTGTTTTTT,CASGLVTGELFF
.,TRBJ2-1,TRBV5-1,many,TGCGCCAGCAGCTTGGTGGGGCCTAGCCACAATGAGCAGTTCTTC,CASSLVGPSHNEQFF
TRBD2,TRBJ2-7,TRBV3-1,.,TGTGCCAGCAGCCCAAGATCTAGCGGGAGACGCGGCGAGCAGTACTTC,CASSPRSSGRRGEQYF
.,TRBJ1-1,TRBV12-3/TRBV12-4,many,TGTGCCAGCAGTTTCTTCCAGGGCTTAGCTTTCTTT,CASSFFQGLAFF
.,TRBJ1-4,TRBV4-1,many,TGCGCCAGCAGCCAAACAGAGAATGAAAAACTGTTTTTT,CASSQTENEKLFF
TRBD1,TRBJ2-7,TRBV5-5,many,TGTGCCAGCAGCTTTCGGGACAGGCTGGACGAGCAGTACTTC,CASSFRDRLDEQYF
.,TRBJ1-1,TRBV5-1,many,TGCGCCAGCGGAACAGGGTCCTTGGGCACTGAAGCTTTCTTT,CASGTGSLGTEAFF
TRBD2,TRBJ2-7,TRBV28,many,TGTGCCAGCAGTTTTGGACTAGTGGGGGGCGAGCAGTACTTC,CASSFGLVGGEQYF
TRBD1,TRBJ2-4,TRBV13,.,TGTGCCAGCAGCTACAGGGGGCGAGGCAAAAACATTCAGTACTTC,CASSYRGRGKNIQYF
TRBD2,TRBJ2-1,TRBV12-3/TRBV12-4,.,TGTGCCAGCAGTCACCCCAGCGGGGTGAGCGGGAGGCATTACAATGAGCAGTTCTTC,CASSHPSGVSGRHYNEQFF
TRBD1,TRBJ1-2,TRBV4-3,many,TGCGCCAGCAGCCAAGACCCCACCGGGACAGGGATTGGCAGCTATGGCTACACCTTC,CASSQDPTGTGIGSYGYTF
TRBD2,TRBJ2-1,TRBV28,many,TGTGCCAGCAGCCCTACCCCTAGCGGGTCGAGCTCCTACAATGAGCAGTTCTTC,CASSPTPSGSSSYNEQFF
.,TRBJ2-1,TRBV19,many,TGTGCCAGTAGTACGGACAGAGGATCCTACAATGAGCAGTTCTTC,CASSTDRGSYNEQFF
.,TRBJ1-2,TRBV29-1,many,TGCAGCGCTGGGGACCCGGGGGGCAAAGGCTACACCTTC,CSAGDPGGKGYTF
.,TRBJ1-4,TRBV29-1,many,TGCAGCGTTGGGGAATTGAATGAAAAACTGTTTTTT,CSVGELNEKLFF
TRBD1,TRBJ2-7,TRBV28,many,TGTGCCAGCAACCTACAGGGGGCCCTCTACGAGCAGTACTTC,CASNLQGALYEQYF
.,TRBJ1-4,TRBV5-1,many,TGCGCCAGCAGCTTGGGGCCGGGGGATGAAAAACTGTTTTTT,CASSLGPGDEKLFF
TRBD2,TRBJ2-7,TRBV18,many,TGTGCCAGCTCACCCAAGGCCGGGCTAGCGGGAGAATCTGGCGAGCAGTACTTC,CASSPKAGLAGESGEQYF
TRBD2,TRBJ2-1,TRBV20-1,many,TGCAGTGCTAGAGAGACACGGGGGGGCGAGTTCTTC,CSARETRGGEFF
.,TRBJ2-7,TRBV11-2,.,TGTGCCAGCAGCTCCTACGAGCGGTACTTC,CASSSYERYF
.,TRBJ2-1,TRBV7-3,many,TGTGCCAGCAGCTTATACCGCGGTGAGCAGTTCTTC,CASSLYRGEQFF
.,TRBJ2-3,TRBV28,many,TGTGCCAGCAGTTTACCAGGGGAGGGGAACACAGATACGCAGTATTTT,CASSLPGEGNTDTQYF
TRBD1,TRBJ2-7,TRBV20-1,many,TGCAGTGCCCTAGGATCCGGATACAGGGGGTTCTACGAGCAGTACTTC,CSALGSGYRGFYEQYF
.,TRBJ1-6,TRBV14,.,TGTGCCAGCAGCCAAGATGGGACAAATAATTCACCCCTCCACTTT,CASSQDGTNNSPLHF
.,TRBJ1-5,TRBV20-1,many,TGCAGTGCCGGAGGTACCGGGACCTCCGGTCATCAGCCCCAGCATTTT,CSAGGTGTSGHQPQHF
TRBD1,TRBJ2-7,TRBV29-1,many,TGCAGCGTTAGGACAGGGGAGTCCTACGAGCAGTACTTC,CSVRTGESYEQYF
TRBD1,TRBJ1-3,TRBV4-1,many,TGCGCCAGCAGCGAAAGGGACAGGGCTGGAAACACCATATATTTT,CASSERDRAGNTIYF
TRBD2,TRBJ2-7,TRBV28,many,TGTGCCAGCAGCCTCAGACGGAAGACTAGCGGGAGACGGGGGAACGAGCAGTACTTC,CASSLRRKTSGRRGNEQYF
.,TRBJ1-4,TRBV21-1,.,TGTGCCAGCACCGGGACAAATGAAAAACTGTTTTTT,CASTGTNEKLFF
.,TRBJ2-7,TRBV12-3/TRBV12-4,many,TGTGCCAGCAGTTCTAAGGAGCGCTACGAGCAGTACTTC,CASSSKERYEQYF
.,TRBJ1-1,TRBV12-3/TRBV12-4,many,TGTGCCAGCTCGAGGGACCTGAACACTGAAGCTTTCTTT,CASSRDLNTEAFF
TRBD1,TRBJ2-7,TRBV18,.,TGTGCCAGCTCACACCTGGTAGGGACAGGAACCTACGAGCAGTACTTC,CASSHLVGTGTYEQYF
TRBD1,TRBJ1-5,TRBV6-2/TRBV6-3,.,TGTGCCGTTTTTCTTGGGGCGGGACAGGGTCCCTATAGCAATCAGCCCCAGCATTTT,CAVFLGAGQGPYSNQPQHF